This TCR beta chain comes out of a study of shared clonotypes between healthy human individuals. Trimming took off 1 base at V and 1 base at J, with 12 bases between the two ends. The CDR3 runs 15 residues. Sequencing was performed with immunoSEQ multiplex PCR; in TCRdb, only in-frame clones are kept and a portion is missing. The sample lists approximately 940,000 clones, approximately 80% occurring once. The TCR sequence derives from a young man in good health. Sequencing was done on a sample of memory CD4+ T cells sorted from blood. Subset denoted: CD45RA-negative fraction. The rearrangement links TRBV5-7 to TRBJ2-7, with D perhaps assigned TRBD1 or TRBD2 (5 bases each). TRBV5-7 is filed as an ORF, its function uncertain. The CDR3 bases are TGTGCCAGCAGCTTGTTCGGGACCGCTTCCTACGAGCAGTACTTC. This codes for CASSLFGTASYEQYF.